Listed below are T cell receptor beta chains from one sample, sequenced in a study of blood T cells in healthy people across ages. TCRdb itself ran the 5' RACE reads through MiXCR, one entry per CDR3 protein. Among 800,000 to 950,000 distinct CDR3 sequences listed, about 29% were seen once. These data were also filed under a second study, of T cells of mothers and their children.

Source material: blood. These receptors originate from a woman between 35 and 50 years old in good health. The CDR3 runs from the conserved cysteine through the conserved F or W. The D gene is left open where the match is weak. Rows may omit the clone size; those that give it use once, few, many or a size class.

size: NA; length: 15; V: TRBV5-5; D: NA; J: TRBJ1-1; DNA: TGTGCCAGCAGCTTGCACCCCGGGGAGAACACTGAAGCTTTCTTT; CDR3: CASSLHPGENTEAFF
size: few; length: 13; V: TRBV24-1; D: NA; J: TRBJ1-2; DNA: TGTGCCACCAGTGATTTCAGGTTCTATGGCTACACCTTC; CDR3: CATSDFRFYGYTF
size: many; length: 14; V: TRBV6-1; D: NA; J: TRBJ2-7; DNA: TGTGCCAGCAGTGTGGACGCGGATGGCTACGAGCAGTACTTC; CDR3: CASSVDADGYEQYF
size: few; length: 17; V: TRBV9; D: NA; J: TRBJ2-6; DNA: TGTGCCAGCAGCGGGGCCGGGACACTAACTGGGGCCAACGTCCTGACTTTC; CDR3: CASSGAGTLTGANVLTF
size: NA; length: 14; V: TRBV30; D: NA; J: TRBJ2-5; DNA: TGTGCCTGGAGTAAGGTTCATTTGGGAGAGACCCAGTACTTC; CDR3: CAWSKVHLGETQYF
size: NA; length: 13; V: TRBV12-3/TRBV12-4; D: NA; J: TRBJ2-5; DNA: TGTGCCAGCAGTTTTATGAGGGGGGAGACCCAGTACTTC; CDR3: CASSFMRGETQYF
size: many; length: 14; V: TRBV6-1; D: NA; J: TRBJ2-7; DNA: TGTGCCAGCAGTGAGGACGGACGTTCCTACGAGCAGTACTTC; CDR3: CASSEDGRSYEQYF
size: NA; length: 15; V: TRBV7-9; D: NA; J: TRBJ2-1; DNA: TGTGCCAGCAGCTCGCTTTTGGGCTCCTACAATGAGCAGTTCTTC; CDR3: CASSSLLGSYNEQFF
size: few; length: 14; V: TRBV14; D: NA; J: TRBJ2-1; DNA: TGTGCCAGCAGCCAAGCTGTCTCTTACAATGAGCAGTTCTTC; CDR3: CASSQAVSYNEQFF
size: once; length: 15; V: TRBV12-3/TRBV12-4; D: NA; J: TRBJ2-3; DNA: TGTGCCAGCAGAGTGACAGGAGTGAGCACAGATACGCAGTATTTT; CDR3: CASRVTGVSTDTQYF